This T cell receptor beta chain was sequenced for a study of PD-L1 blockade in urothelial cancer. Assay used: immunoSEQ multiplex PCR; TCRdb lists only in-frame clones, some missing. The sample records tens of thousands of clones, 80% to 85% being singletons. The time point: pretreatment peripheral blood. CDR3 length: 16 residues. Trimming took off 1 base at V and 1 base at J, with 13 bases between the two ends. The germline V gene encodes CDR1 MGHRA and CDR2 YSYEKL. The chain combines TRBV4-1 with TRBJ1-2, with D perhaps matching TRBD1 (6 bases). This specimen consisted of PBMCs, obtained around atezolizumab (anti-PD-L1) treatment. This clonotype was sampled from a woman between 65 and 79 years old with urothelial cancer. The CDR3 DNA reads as TGCGCCAGCAGCCAAGCAGGGGCCGGATTTAACTATGGCTACACCTTC. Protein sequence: CASSQAGAGFNYGYTF.